A single sample is the source of the 23 T cell receptor beta chains below, sequenced in a study of sequential checkpoint blockade in melanoma. The treatment was: randomized to nivolumab then ipilimumab (arm A) or the reverse (arm B). The table came from immunoSEQ multiplex PCR; TCRdb's copy has only in-frame clones and leaves some out. The repertoire holds 37,000 or so clones, with 30% to 40% as singletons. Sequencing was performed on tumor tissue (inferred from file names), taken from a patient given nivolumab and ipilimumab in sequence. The receptors were gathered from a human donor with melanoma.

There are many counts of this clone. The genes are TRBV11-3 and TRBJ1-6; D is possibly TRBD1 (5 bases). The germline CDR1 and CDR2 sequences are SGHNT and YENEEA. The V gene lost 0 bases and the J gene lost 10 bases, with 16 bases spanning the gap. The CDR3 contains 16 residues. CDR3 loop: CASSLEWSGRRSPLHF. CDR3 nucleotides: TGTGCCAGCAGCTTAGAATGGTCAGGGAGACGGTCACCCCTCCACTTT.

This clone has more than one count but fewer than ten. This chain links TRBV9 with TRBJ1-4; TRBD1 might be the D (5 bases). Germline CDR1 and CDR2: SGDLS and YYNGEE. This CDR3 contains 17 residues. V was clipped by 3 bases and J by 4 bases, with 19 bases between them. CDR3 DNA sequence: TGTGCCAGCAGCGCTTCCAGGGTGTATGCCGGTAATGAAAAACTGTTTTTT. Translated: CASSASRVYAGNEKLFF.

This chain uses TRBV19 with TRBJ1-2; D is perhaps TRBD1 (6 bases). The V end lost 10 bases, the J end lost 6 bases, and 15 bases lay between the germline ends. The CDR3 runs to 12 residues. Looked up from germline, CDR1 is LNHDA and CDR2 is SQIVND (reference sequence). The DNA of the CDR3 is TGTGCCACCCACCGGGGGCGCGATGGCTACACCTTC. Translated, it gives CATHRGRDGYTF. Full variable domain (missing parts from reference TRBV19 and TRBJ1-2): DGGITQSPKYLFRKEGQNVTLSCEQNLNHDAMYWYRQDPGQGLRLIYYSQIVNDFQKGDIAEGYSVSREKKESFPLTVTSAQKNPTAFYLCATHRGRDGYTFGSGTRLTVV.

This clone was recorded a few times. The chain uses TRBV11-3 and TRBJ2-2; D gene ambiguous. The CDR3 consists of 14 residues. Germline V gives CDR1 SGHNT, CDR2 YENEEA. The V end lost 1 base, the J end lost 3 bases, and 6 bases lay between the germline ends. The CDR3 loop is CASSLGRYTGELFF. The CDR3 nucleotides read TGTGCCAGCAGCTTAGGGCGCTACACCGGGGAGCTGTTTTTT.

This clone was found a few times. V gene TRBV6-8 combines with J gene TRBJ2-7, with D perhaps given as TRBD1 or TRBD2 (6 bases each). V lost 5 bases to trimming and J lost 0 bases, with 20 bases between them. The germline gives CDR1 MNHGY, CDR2 SAAAGT. The CDR3 spans 17 residues. CDR3 sequence: CASSPLSRGGSSYEQYF. CDR3 nucleotide sequence: TGTGCCAGCAGTCCACTATCGAGAGGGGGGAGCTCCTACGAGCAGTACTTC.

The chain carries TRBV28 and TRBJ1-3; a possible D gene is TRBD1 (6 bases). The CDR3 length is 13 residues. V dropped 2 bases and J dropped 6 bases, with 8 bases sitting between them. Germline V gene sequence: CDR1 MDHEN, CDR2 SYDVKM. The CDR3 spells CASSLRDINTIYF. As DNA, the CDR3 is TGTGCCAGCAGTTTAAGGGACATAAACACCATATATTTT. Combining the CDR3 with reference TRBV28 and TRBJ1-3 gives the whole variable domain DVKVTQSSRYLVKRTGEKVFLECVQDMDHENMFWYRQDPGLGLRLIYFSYDVKMKEKGDIPEGYSVSREKKERFSLILESASTNQTSMYLCASSLRDINTIYFGEGSWLTVV.

This chain connects TRBV9 to TRBJ1-2, with D uncertain. CDR1 is SGDLS and CDR2 is YYNGEE in the germline V gene. V was clipped by 2 bases and J by 2 bases, with 10 bases between them. This CDR3 contains 14 residues. CDR3 loop: CASSVIAGNYGYTF. CDR3 nucleotides: TGTGCCAGCAGCGTGATTGCAGGAAACTATGGCTACACCTTC.

V usage is TRBV11-3 and J usage is TRBJ2-3; 10 bases fit TRBD2. The CDR3 has 16 amino acids. J was trimmed by 2 bases and V by 5 bases; bases with no gene match: 7. CDR1 is SGHNT, CDR2 YENEEA, per germline. CDR3: CASSVGLALNTDTQYF. The CDR3 bases are TGTGCCAGCAGCGTGGGACTAGCGCTAAACACAGATACGCAGTATTTT.

This clone was counted a few times. This chain joins TRBV7-6 and TRBJ1-4; 7 bases line up with TRBD1. This CDR3 contains 14 residues. V shed 4 bases and J 8 bases; nucleotides not matched to a gene: 7. The germline V gene has CDR1 SGHVS and CDR2 FNYEAQ. In nucleotides, the CDR3 is TGTGCCAGCAGCTCGACAGGGCAGGGGGAAAAACTGTTTTTT. This codes for CASSSTGQGEKLFF.

DNA of the CDR3: TGTGCCAGCAGTCTGACAGGGGGAAGGAACACTGAAGCTTTCTTT. Translation gives CASSLTGGRNTEAFF. The chain has TRBV28 and TRBJ1-1, with 9 bases matching TRBD1. Germline trimming cut 5 bases from V and 1 base from J; bases unmatched to any gene: 5. Germline CDR1 MDHEN, CDR2 SYDVKM. The CDR3 runs 15 residues.

The chain's CDR3 is CASSWRLSGSFPGGELFF. The CDR3 nucleotides are TGTGCCAGCAGCTGGCGCCTTAGCGGGAGTTTTCCGGGCGGGGAGCTGTTTTTT. The rearrangement uses TRBV11-3 and TRBJ2-2, with TRBD2 identical over 9 bases. Trimming at V came to 4 bases and at J to 7 bases, leaving 16 bases not matched to a gene. CDR1 is SGHNT, CDR2 YENEEA, per germline. The CDR3 runs to 18 residues.

This clone was detected once. The rearrangement joins TRBV19 to TRBJ1-1; 8 bases are a match to TRBD1. The germline V gene has CDR1 LNHDA and CDR2 SQIVND (reference sequence). This CDR3 contains 18 residues. J gave up 5 bases and V 6 bases, and 20 bases lay outside the gene matches. CDR3 sequence reads: CASRGERGQGAGVTEAFF. In DNA, the CDR3 is TGTGCCAGTAGGGGTGAGAGGGGGCAGGGGGCCGGAGTTACTGAAGCTTTCTTT.

This chain connects TRBV7-4 to TRBJ2-3; tentative D call: TRBD2 (7 bases). Germline lookup yields CDR1 SGHVT and CDR2 SQSDAQ. Trimming took off 2 bases at V and 2 bases at J, with 35 bases between the two ends. The CDR3 has 23 residues. The CDR3 DNA follows: TGTGCCAGCAGCTTATTTGAAGCGCGCCTCTTCGGGGGGCTGGCGTCCAACACAGATACGCAGTATTTT. Protein product: CASSLFEARLFGGLASNTDTQYF.

V and J are TRBV25-1 and TRBJ1-1; D call uncertain. V shed 1 base and J shed 0 bases, with 9 bases lying between them. The CDR3 extends over 15 amino acids. Germline V gene sequence: CDR1 MGHDK, CDR2 SYGVNS. Here the CDR3 reads CASSELGPLNTEAFF. As DNA, the CDR3 is TGTGCCAGCAGTGAATTAGGGCCCTTGAACACTGAAGCTTTCTTT.

This clone came up once. The chain uses TRBV5-1 and TRBJ2-2, with D possibly matching TRBD2 (6 bases). The germline CDR1 and CDR2 sequences are SGHRS and YFSETQ. With 4 bases removed from V and 2 bases from J, the gap between germline ends came to 12 bases. This CDR3 comprises 15 residues. Written as DNA, the CDR3 is TGCGCCAGCAGCGCGTCTGGGACTAACACCGGGGAGCTGTTTTTT. Protein sequence: CASSASGTNTGELFF.

Many counts were recorded for this clone. The V and J genes are TRBV11-3 and TRBJ1-5; 8 bases map to TRBD1. The CDR3 length is 15 residues. Unmatched junction bases numbered 6, after V lost 5 bases and J lost 3 bases. CDR1 is SGHNT and CDR2 is YENEEA in the germline V gene. CDR3 sequence (DNA): TGTGCCAGCAGCCCCCGGGACAGGTCCAATCAGCCCCAGCATTTT. This codes for CASSPRDRSNQPQHF. The full variable domain, completed using reference TRBV11-3 and TRBJ1-5, is EAGVVQSPRYKIIEKKQPVAFWCNPISGHNTLYWYLQNLGQGPELLIRYENEEAVDDSQLPKDRFSAERLKGVDSTLKIQPAELGDSAVYLCASSPRDRSNQPQHFGDGTRLSIL.

This chain connects TRBV5-1 to TRBJ2-2; D not resolved. Germline CDR1 SGHRS, CDR2 YFSETQ. Trimming pared 0 bases from V and 4 bases from J, leaving 13 bases between. The CDR3 spans 16 residues. Written as DNA, the CDR3 is TGCGCCAGCAGCTTGGATAAGGGTGGCCCCACCGGGGAGCTGTTTTTT. It is translated as CASSLDKGGPTGELFF.

The rearrangement uses TRBV5-1 and TRBJ1-1; tentatively, D is TRBD1 (5 bases). The germline V gene encodes CDR1 SGHRS and CDR2 YFSETQ. Deletions cut 1 base from V and 0 bases from J, with 7 bases between. The CDR3 spans 14 residues. CDR3 bases: TGCGCCAGCAGCTTGACAGGTATGAACACTGAAGCTTTCTTT. Protein product: CASSLTGMNTEAFF. Full variable domain (missing parts from reference TRBV5-1 and TRBJ1-1): KAGVTQTPRYLIKTRGQQVTLSCSPISGHRSVSWYQQTPGQGLQFLFEYFSETQRNKGNFPGRFSGRQFSNSRSEMNVSTLELGDSALYLCASSLTGMNTEAFFGQGTRLTVV.

The J gene is TRBJ2-6, the V gene TRBV19; D call uncertain. The germline V gene has CDR1 LNHDA and CDR2 SQIVND (reference sequence). There are 15 residues in the CDR3. With 6 bases removed from V and 1 base from J, the gap between germline ends came to 10 bases. The CDR3 sequence: CASSNRRSGANVLTF. DNA for the CDR3: TGTGCCAGTAGCAATCGACGTTCTGGGGCCAACGTCCTGACTTTC. The complete variable domain, with remaining parts taken from reference TRBV19 and TRBJ2-6, reads DGGITQSPKYLFRKEGQNVTLSCEQNLNHDAMYWYRQDPGQGLRLIYYSQIVNDFQKGDIAEGYSVSREKKESFPLTVTSAQKNPTAFYLCASSNRRSGANVLTFGAGSRLTVL.

V gene TRBV10-2 combines with J gene TRBJ1-1; D call uncertain. V was trimmed by 4 bases and J by 0 bases, leaving 6 bases between them. The germline CDR1 and CDR2 sequences are WSHSY and SAAADI. This CDR3 has 13 amino acids. DNA for the CDR3: TGCGCCAGCAGTGGGTTGGTGAACACTGAAGCTTTCTTT. Protein product: CASSGLVNTEAFF.

V is TRBV18 and J is TRBJ2-6; D call uncertain. The CDR3 extends over 16 amino acids. V gave up 3 bases and J gave up 0 bases, with 9 bases separating them. CDR1 is KGHSH, CDR2 LQKENI, per germline. The CDR3 DNA reads TGTGCCAGCTCACCTACTCTAGACTCTGGGGCCAACGTCCTGACTTTC. Translated, it gives CASSPTLDSGANVLTF.

This clone has only a few counts. The chain uses TRBV11-3 and TRBJ1-2, with 8 bases matching TRBD1. Germline values: CDR1 SGHNT, CDR2 YENEEA. This CDR3 contains 15 residues. Losses at the gene ends were 5 bases for V and 7 bases for J; bases not matched to a gene: 12. CDR3 in DNA: TGTGCCAGCAGCACCCCGGACAGGGTCCGGGGTGGCTACACCTTC. Its protein product is CASSTPDRVRGGYTF.

The CDR3: CASSYSSGGASRTEAFF. The CDR3 nucleotides are TGTGCCAGCAGTTACTCCTCAGGGGGCGCGAGTCGTACTGAAGCTTTCTTT. The chain combines TRBV6-8 with TRBJ1-1; 8 positions match TRBD1. The trim removed 0 bases at V and 5 bases at J, leaving 11 bases unmatched. The CDR3 is 17 amino acids. Germline V gives CDR1 MNHGY, CDR2 SAAAGT.